A single sample is the source of the 3 T cell receptor beta chains below, sequenced in a study of blood T cell repertoires in COVID-19. Repertoires were generated with immunoSEQ multiplex PCR, while TCRdb's copy carries only in-frame clones and drops some. The table lists thousands of clones, less than 90% of them singletons. Material: peripheral blood. The receptors shown here come from a human donor in a cohort sampled during active COVID-19.

The chain joins TRBV18 to TRBJ2-3; D remains ambiguous. Germline V CDR1 and CDR2: KGHSH, LQKENI. The CDR3 spans 14 residues. V gave up 3 bases and J gave up 0 bases, with 7 bases separating them. CDR3 sequence: CASSPRASTDTQYF. In DNA form, the CDR3 reads TGTGCCAGCTCACCGAGAGCTAGCACAGATACGCAGTATTTT.

This clone is medium-sized in the sample. The rearrangement links TRBV6-5 to TRBJ2-1; 11 nucleotides match TRBD1. J gave up 6 bases and V 2 bases, and 6 bases lay outside the gene matches. The CDR3 loop spans 16 amino acids. Germline V gene lookup returns CDR1 MNHEY and CDR2 SVGAGI. In DNA, the CDR3 is TGTGCCAGCAGTTACCCCGGACAGGGGGCATTCAATGAGCAGTTCTTC. Its protein product is CASSYPGQGAFNEQFF.

The chain has TRBV11-2 and TRBJ2-3, with D possibly TRBD2 on 6 matching bases. Germline V gene data show CDR1 as SGHAT and CDR2 as FQNNGV. The CDR3 spans 16 residues. Trimming left V 5 bases short and J 1 base short, with 16 bases between. In DNA form, the CDR3 reads TGTGCCAGCAGCCTGAACCCGGGACTCCGCACAGATACGCAGTATTTT. Amino acid sequence: CASSLNPGLRTDTQYF.